The T cell receptor (beta chain) described here comes from a study of cytotoxic CD8 clonotypes in ibrutinib-treated CLL. Study summary: After median approximately 74 months, approximately 14 stayed in remission, some 12 progressed; responses approximately 24 partial, 2 complete. The sample average was roughly 240,000 productive templates and roughly 94,000 productive rearrangements.

Clones were sequenced by immunoSEQ multiplex PCR, and TCRdb holds only the in-frame ones, with some missing. The sample lists roughly 180,000 clones, under 90% occurring once. Genomic DNA in an amount of roughly 2 micrograms was extracted from cryopreserved PBMCs and used for the preparation of TCR beta libraries. The specimen was PBMCs, collected after 24 months of ibrutinib treatment. The origin of this receptor is a human donor with chronic lymphocytic leukemia.

The CDR3 region has the DNA TGTGCCAGCAGTGAGGTGATGGGACAGGGCCACACTGAAGCTTTCTTT. Residues: CASSEVMGQGHTEAFF. J is TRBJ1-1 and V is TRBV6-1; 9 bases match TRBD1. Germline V lookup: CDR1 MNHNS, CDR2 SASEGT. The CDR3 sequence is 16 residues long. With V trimmed by 3 bases and J by 3 bases, 8 bases remained unmatched.